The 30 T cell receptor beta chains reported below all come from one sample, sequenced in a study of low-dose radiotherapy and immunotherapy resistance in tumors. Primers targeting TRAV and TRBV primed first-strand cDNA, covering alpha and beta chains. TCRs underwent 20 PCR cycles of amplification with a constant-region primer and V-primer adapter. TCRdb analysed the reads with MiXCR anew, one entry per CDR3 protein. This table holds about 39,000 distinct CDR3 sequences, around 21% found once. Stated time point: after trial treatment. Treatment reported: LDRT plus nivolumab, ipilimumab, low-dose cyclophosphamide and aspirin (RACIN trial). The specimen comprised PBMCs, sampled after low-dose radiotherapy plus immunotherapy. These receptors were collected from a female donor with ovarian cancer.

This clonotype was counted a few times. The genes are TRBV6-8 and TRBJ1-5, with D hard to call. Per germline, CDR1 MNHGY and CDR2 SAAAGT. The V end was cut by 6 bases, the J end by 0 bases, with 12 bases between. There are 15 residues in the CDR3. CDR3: CASSADSYSNQPQHF. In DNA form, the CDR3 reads TGTGCCAGCAGCGCAGACTCATATAGCAATCAGCCCCAGCATTTT.

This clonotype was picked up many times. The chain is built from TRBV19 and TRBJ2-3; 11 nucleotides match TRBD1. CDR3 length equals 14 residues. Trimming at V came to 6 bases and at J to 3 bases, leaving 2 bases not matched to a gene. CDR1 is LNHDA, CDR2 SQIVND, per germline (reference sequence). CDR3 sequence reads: CASRDRGRTDTQYF. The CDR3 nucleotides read TGTGCCAGTAGGGACAGGGGGCGAACAGATACGCAGTATTTT.

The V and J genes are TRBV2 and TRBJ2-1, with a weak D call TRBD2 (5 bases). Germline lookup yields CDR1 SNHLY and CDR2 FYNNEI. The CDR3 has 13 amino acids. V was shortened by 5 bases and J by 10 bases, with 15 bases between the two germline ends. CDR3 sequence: CASSQDAGKEQFF. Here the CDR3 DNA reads TGTGCCAGCAGTCAGGACGCGGGTAAGGAGCAGTTCTTC.

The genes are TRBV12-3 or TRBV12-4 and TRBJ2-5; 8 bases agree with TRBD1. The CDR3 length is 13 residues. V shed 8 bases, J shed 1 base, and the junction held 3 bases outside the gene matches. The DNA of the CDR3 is TGTGCCAGCCGGACAGGGCCCCAAGAGACCCAGTACTTC. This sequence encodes CASRTGPQETQYF.

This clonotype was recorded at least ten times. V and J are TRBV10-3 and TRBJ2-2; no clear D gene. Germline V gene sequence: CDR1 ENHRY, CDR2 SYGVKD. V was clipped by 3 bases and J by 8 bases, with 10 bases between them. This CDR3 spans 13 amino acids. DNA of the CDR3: TGTGCCATCAGTGACGTTCTAGGAGGGGAGCTGTTTTTT. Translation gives CAISDVLGGELFF.

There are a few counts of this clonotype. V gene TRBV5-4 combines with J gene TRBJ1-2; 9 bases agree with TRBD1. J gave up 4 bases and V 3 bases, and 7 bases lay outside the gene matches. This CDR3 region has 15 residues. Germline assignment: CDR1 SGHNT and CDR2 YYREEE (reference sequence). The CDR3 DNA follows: TGTGCCAGCAGCTGGGCGACAGGGGGGAGCTATGGCTACACCTTC. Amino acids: CASSWATGGSYGYTF.

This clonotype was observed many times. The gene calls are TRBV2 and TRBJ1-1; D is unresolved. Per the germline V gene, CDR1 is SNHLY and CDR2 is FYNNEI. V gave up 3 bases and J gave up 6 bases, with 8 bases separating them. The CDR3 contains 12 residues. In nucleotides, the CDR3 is TGTGCCAGCAGTGACTGGGGATCTGAAGCTTTCTTT. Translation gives CASSDWGSEAFF.

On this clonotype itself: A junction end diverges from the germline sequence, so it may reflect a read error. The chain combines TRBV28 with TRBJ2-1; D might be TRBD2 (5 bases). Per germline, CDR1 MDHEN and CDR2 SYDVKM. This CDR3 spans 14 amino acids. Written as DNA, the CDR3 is TGTGCCAGCAGTTTATCTCCCAAAGCGTGGGGAGTCACCTTC. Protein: CASSLSPKAWGVTF.

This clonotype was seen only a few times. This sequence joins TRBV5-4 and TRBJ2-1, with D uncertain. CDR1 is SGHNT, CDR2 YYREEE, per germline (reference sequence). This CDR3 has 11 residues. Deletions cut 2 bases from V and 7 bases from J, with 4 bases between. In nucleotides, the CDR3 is TGTGCCAGCAGCTTCGGGAATGAGCAGTTCTTC. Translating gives CASSFGNEQFF.

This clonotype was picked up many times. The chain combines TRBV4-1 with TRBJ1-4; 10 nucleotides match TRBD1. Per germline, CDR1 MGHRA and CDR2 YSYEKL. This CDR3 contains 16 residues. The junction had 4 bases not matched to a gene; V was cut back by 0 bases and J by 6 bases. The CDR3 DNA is TGCGCCAGCAGCCAAGAATTGGACAGGGGGTATGAAAAACTGTTTTTT. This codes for CASSQELDRGYEKLFF.

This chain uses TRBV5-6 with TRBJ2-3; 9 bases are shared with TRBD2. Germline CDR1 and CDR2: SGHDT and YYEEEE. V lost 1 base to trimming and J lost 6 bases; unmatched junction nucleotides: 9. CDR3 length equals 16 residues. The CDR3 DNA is TGTGCCAGCAGCTTGAGGGCTAGCGGGAAGGGGGATACGCAGTATTTT. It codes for CASSLRASGKGDTQYF.

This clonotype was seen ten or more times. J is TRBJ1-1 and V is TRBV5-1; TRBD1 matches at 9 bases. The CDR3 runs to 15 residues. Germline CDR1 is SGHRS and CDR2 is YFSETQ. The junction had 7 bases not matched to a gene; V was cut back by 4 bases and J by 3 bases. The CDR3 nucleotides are TGCGCCAGCAGCGGGGGACAGGGTCAGTACACTGAAGCTTTCTTT. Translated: CASSGGQGQYTEAFF.

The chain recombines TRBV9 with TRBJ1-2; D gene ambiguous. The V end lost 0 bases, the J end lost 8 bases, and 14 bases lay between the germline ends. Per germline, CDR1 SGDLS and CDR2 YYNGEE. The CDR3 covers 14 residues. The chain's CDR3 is CASSVATLEGGYTF. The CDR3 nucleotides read TGTGCCAGCAGCGTAGCTACTTTGGAAGGGGGCTACACCTTC.

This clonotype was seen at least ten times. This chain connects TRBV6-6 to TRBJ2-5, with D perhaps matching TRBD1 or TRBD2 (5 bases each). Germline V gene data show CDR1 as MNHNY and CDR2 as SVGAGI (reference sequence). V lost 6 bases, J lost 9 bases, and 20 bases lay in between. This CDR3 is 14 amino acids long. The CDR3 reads CASSLPGTEQSQYF. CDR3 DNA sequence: TGTGCCAGCAGCCTCCCTGGGACCGAACAGTCCCAGTACTTC.

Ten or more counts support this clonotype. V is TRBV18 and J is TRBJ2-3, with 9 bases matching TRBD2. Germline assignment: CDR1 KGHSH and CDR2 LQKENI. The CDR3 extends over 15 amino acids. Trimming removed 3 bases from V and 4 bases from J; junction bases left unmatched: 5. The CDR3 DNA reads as TGTGCCAGCTCACCGTCCGGGACTAGCCCAGATACGCAGTATTTT. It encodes CASSPSGTSPDTQYF.

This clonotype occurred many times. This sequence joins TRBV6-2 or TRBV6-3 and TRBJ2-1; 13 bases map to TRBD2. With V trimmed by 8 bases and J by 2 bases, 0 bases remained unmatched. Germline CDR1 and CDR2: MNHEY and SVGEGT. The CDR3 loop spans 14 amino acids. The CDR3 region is CASGLAGAYNEQFF. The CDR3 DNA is TGTGCCAGCGGACTAGCGGGGGCCTACAATGAGCAGTTCTTC.

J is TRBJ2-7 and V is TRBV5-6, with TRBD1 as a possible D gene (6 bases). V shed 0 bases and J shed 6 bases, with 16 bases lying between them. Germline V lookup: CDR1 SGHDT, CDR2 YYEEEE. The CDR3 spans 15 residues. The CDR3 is CASSLAGQGLGEQYF. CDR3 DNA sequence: TGTGCCAGCAGCTTGGCAGGGCAGGGGCTAGGCGAGCAGTACTTC.

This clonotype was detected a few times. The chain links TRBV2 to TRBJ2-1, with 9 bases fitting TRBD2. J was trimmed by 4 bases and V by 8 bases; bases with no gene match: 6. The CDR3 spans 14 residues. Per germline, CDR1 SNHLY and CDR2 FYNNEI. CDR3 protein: CASRPGLAYNEQFF. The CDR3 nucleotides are TGTGCCAGCCGCCCGGGACTAGCTTACAATGAGCAGTTCTTC.

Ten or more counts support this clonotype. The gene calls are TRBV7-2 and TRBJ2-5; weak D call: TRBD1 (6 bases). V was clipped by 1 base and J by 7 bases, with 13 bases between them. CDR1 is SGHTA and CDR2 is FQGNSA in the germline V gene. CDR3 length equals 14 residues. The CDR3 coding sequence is TGTGCCAGCAGCTTAGAATACCCAGGGGCGACCCAGTACTTC. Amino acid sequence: CASSLEYPGATQYF.

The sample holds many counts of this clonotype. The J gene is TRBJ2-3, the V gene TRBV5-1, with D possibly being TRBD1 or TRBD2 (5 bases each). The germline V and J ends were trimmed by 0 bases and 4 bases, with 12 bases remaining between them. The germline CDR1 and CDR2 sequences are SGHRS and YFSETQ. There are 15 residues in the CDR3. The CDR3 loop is CASSLAGTGSDTQYF. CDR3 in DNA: TGCGCCAGCAGCTTGGCGGGGACCGGGTCAGATACGCAGTATTTT. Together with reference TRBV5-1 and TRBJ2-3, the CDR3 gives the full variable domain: KAGVTQTPRYLIKTRGQQVTLSCSPISGHRSVSWYQQTPGQGLQFLFEYFSETQRNKGNFPGRFSGRQFSNSRSEMNVSTLELGDSALYLCASSLAGTGSDTQYFGPGTRLTVL.

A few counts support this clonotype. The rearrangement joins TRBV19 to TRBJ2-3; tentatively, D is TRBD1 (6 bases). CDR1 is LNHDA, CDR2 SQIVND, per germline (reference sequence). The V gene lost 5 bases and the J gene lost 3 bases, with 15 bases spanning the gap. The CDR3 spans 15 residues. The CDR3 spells CASSLGRGFTDTQYF. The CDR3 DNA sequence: TGTGCCAGTAGTCTGGGCAGGGGTTTTACAGATACGCAGTATTTT.

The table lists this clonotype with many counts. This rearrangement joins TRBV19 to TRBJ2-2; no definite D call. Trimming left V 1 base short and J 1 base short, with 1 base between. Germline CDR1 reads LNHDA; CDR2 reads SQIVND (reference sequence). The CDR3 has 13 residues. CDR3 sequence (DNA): TGTGCCAGTAGTATAGGGAACACCGGGGAGCTGTTTTTT. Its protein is CASSIGNTGELFF.

The CDR3 spells CASSSATNEKLFF. In DNA, the CDR3 is TGTGCCAGCAGTTCGGCAACTAATGAAAAACTGTTTTTT. This sequence joins TRBV28 and TRBJ1-4; no definite D call. V dropped 4 bases and J dropped 0 bases, with 3 bases sitting between them. The CDR3 consists of 13 residues. Germline lookup yields CDR1 MDHEN and CDR2 SYDVKM.

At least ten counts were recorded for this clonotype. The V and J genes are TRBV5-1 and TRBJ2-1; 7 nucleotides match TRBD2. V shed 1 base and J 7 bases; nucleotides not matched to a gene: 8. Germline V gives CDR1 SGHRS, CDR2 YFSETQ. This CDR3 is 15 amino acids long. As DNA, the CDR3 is TGCGCCAGCAGCTTGAATGGCGGGAGTGGGAATGAGCAGTTCTTC. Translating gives CASSLNGGSGNEQFF.

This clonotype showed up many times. The CDR3 bases are TGTGCCAGCTCACTGGAGTTCAAGGCCCATGAAGCTTTCTTT. Encoded protein: CASSLEFKAHEAFF. J is TRBJ1-1 and V is TRBV18; D uncertain. The germline V and J ends were trimmed by 4 bases and 7 bases, with 16 bases remaining between them. Looked up from germline, CDR1 is KGHSH and CDR2 is LQKENI. This CDR3 region has 14 residues.

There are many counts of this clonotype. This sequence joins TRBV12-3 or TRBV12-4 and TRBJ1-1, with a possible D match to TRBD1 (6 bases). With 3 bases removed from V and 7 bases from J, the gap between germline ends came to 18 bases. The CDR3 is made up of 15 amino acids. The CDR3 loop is CASSFLPPGEGEAFF. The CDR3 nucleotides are TGTGCCAGCAGTTTCCTTCCCCCAGGGGAAGGTGAAGCTTTCTTT.

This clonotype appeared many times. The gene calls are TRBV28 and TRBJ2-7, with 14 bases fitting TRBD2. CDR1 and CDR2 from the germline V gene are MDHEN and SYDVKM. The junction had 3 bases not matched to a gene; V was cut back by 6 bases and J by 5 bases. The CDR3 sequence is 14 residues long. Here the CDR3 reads CASRGLAGVDEQYF. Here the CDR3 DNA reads TGTGCCAGCAGGGGACTAGCGGGAGTCGACGAGCAGTACTTC.

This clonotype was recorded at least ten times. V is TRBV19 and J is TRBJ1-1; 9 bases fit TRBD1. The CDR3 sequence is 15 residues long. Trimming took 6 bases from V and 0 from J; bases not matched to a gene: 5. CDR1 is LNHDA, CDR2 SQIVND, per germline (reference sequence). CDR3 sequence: CASRVRQGVNTEAFF. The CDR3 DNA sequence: TGTGCCAGTAGGGTCAGACAGGGGGTGAACACTGAAGCTTTCTTT.

The CDR3 sequence: CASSLGDAPSTDTQYF. The CDR3 nucleotides read TGTGCCAGCAGTCTAGGGGACGCCCCAAGCACAGATACGCAGTATTTT. The chain is built from TRBV12-3 or TRBV12-4 and TRBJ2-3; D might be TRBD1 or TRBD2, each matching 5 bases. Deletions cut 5 bases from V and 0 bases from J, with 15 bases between. CDR3 length equals 16 residues.

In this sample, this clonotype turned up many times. For the CDR3, the DNA is TGTGCCAGCAGTGAAGGCAGATCAGTCCATATCTACAATGAGCAGTTCTTC. It yields the protein CASSEGRSVHIYNEQFF. The chain is built from TRBV2 and TRBJ2-1, with D hard to call. CDR1 and CDR2 (germline): SNHLY, FYNNEI. The CDR3 is made up of 17 amino acids. V dropped 1 base and J dropped 3 bases, with 16 bases sitting between them.